This T cell receptor (beta chain) was documented in a study of T cells in Graves' hyperthyroidism and ophthalmopathy. The V end was cut by 7 bases, the J end by 7 bases, with 17 bases between. Looked up from germline, CDR1 is WSHSY and CDR2 is SAAADI. The CDR3 sequence is 14 residues long. This clonotype was found many times. Investigators excluded patients with uncontrolled infection, other autoimmune disease, pregnancy or lactation. Any symptoms of ophthalmopathy came after the first hyperthyroidism diagnosis, from which the blood sample dates. The CDR3 regions of TCR beta were amplified from RNA transcripts. A set of HTBI primers served as the primers for a first-round RT-PCR of the TCR CDR3. TCRdb fed the multiplex PCR reads into MiXCR, producing one record per CDR3 protein. Of approximately 620,000 distinct CDR3 sequences in the sample, 11% to 15% are singletons; the top ten hold 5.5% to 7.5%.

The sample taken for sequencing was blood. The receptor was isolated from a young woman with Graves' hyperthyroidism that later progressed to Graves' ophthalmopathy. This chain joins TRBV10-2 and TRBJ1-5; weak D call: TRBD1 (5 bases). The CDR3 DNA reads as TGCGCCAGCACGGGGACGGCACAAGGACAGCCCCAGCATTTT. Its protein is CASTGTAQGQPQHF.